The 2 T cell receptor beta chains in this list originate from one sample, sequenced in a study of T cell responses to AZD1222 COVID-19 vaccine. Profiling relied on immunoSEQ multiplex PCR, and the TCRdb table lists in-frame clones only, not all of them. The data contain 95,000 to 150,000 clones, about 92% of them singletons. The sequenced sample was peripheral blood, obtained 28 days after the second AZD1222 dose. These receptor sequences come from an adult who received the AZD1222 COVID-19 vaccine.

The rearrangement joins TRBV6-6 to TRBJ2-2; D not certain. Trimming removed 0 bases from V and 0 bases from J, with 2 bases in between. The CDR3 is 14 residues long. Germline V gene lookup returns CDR1 MNHNY and CDR2 SVGAGI (reference sequence). CDR3 protein: CASSYSTNTGELFF. The CDR3 nucleotides read TGTGCCAGCAGTTACTCTACGAACACCGGGGAGCTGTTTTTT.

The CDR3 sequence is CSVEQGARNLFEAFF. CDR3 nucleotide sequence: TGCAGCGTTGAGCAGGGGGCCAGAAATCTATTCGAAGCTTTCTTT. J is TRBJ1-1 and V is TRBV29-1, with 8 nucleotides matching TRBD1. CDR1 and CDR2 (germline): SQVTM, ANQGSEA. CDR3 length: 15 residues. The ends lost 3 bases at V and 8 bases at J; junction bases unmatched: 14.